This T cell receptor beta chain emerged from a study of shared T cell receptors in the human thymus. TCRdb's table, derived via immunoSEQ multiplex PCR, lists solely in-frame clones and lacks some. The sample yields 500,000 to 850,000 clones, about 89% seen once. Germline assignment: CDR1 SEHNR and CDR2 FQNEAQ (reference sequence). The germline V and J ends were trimmed by 5 bases and 6 bases, with 20 bases remaining between them. The CDR3 consists of 15 residues. These same data were also listed under a study on human thymus T cells. From that study: Serving as donors were healthy Finnish infants, each of whom was having open corrective surgery for congenital heart defects. The source of the thymus tissue was resections taken during corrective heart surgery. Gene usage (both V and J) appeared biased in thymic and blood repertoires. Related research examined unrelated individuals and reported that their thymic repertoires overlapped highly.

Sequencing used thymocytes. This sequence joins TRBV7-9 and TRBJ2-7; D may be TRBD2 (7 bases). This sequence was found in a boy under two years old with a congenital heart defect. The CDR3 sequence is CASSQGGGGPAEQYF. The CDR3 DNA reads TGTGCCAGCAGCCAGGGAGGGGGTGGCCCTGCCGAGCAGTACTTC.